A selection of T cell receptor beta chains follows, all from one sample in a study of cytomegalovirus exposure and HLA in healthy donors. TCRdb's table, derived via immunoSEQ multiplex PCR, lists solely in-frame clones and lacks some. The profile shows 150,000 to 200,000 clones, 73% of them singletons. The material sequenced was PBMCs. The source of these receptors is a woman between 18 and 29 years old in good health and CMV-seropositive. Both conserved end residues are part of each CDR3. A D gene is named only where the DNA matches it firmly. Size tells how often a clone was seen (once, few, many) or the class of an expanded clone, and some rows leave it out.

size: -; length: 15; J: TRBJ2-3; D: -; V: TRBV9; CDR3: CASSVVGGGPDTQYF
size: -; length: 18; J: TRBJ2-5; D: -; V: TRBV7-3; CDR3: CASSLSDRGGGGRETQYF
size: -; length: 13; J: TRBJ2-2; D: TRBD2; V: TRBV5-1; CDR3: CASSWGGTGELFF
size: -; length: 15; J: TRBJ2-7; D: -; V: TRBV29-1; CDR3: CSVVWPFTKSYEQYF
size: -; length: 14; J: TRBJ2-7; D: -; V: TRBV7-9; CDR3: CASSPAGAPYEQYF
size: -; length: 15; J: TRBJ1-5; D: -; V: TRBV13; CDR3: CASSLSRQGNQPQHF
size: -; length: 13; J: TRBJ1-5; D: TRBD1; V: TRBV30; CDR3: CAWNRGGNQPQHF
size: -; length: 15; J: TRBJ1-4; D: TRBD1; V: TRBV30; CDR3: CAWTPPDRENEKLFF
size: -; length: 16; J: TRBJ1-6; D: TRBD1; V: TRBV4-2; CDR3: CASSQDQDRDHSPLHF
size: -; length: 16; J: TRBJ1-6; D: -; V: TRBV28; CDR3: CASSSGGRGNGSPLHF
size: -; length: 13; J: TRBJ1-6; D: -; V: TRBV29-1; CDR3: CSVEVGEGSPLHF
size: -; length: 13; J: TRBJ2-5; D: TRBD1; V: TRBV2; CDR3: CASSASRGETQYF
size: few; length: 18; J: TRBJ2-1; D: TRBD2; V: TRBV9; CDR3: CASSPGGWGLAAGNEQFF
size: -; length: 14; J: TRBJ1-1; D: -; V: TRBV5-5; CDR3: CASSLFQGYSFAFF
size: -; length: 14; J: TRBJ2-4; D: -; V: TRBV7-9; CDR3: CASSSAAGNAIQYF
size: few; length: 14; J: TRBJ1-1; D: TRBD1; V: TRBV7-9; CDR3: CASSLGGQDTEAFF
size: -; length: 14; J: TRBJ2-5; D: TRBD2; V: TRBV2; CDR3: CASNLLAGAGTQYF
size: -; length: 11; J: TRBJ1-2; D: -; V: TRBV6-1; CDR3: CATGLVYGYTF
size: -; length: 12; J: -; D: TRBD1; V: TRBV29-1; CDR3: CSVGTGVYEQYF
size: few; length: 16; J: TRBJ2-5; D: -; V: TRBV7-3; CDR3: CASSLRGNGLTETQYF
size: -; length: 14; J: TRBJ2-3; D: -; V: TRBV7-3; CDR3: CASSLNSGTDTQYF
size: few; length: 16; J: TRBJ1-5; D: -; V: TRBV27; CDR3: CASSPYGQGKSQPQHF
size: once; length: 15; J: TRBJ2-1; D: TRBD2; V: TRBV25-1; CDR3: CASSETSGGDFEQFF
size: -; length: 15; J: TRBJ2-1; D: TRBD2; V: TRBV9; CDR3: CASSSTSGLINEQFF
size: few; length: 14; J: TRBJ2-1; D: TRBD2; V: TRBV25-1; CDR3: CASSEGLAGSEQFF
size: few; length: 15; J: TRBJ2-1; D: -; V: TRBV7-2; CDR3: CASSLVQGTYNEQFF
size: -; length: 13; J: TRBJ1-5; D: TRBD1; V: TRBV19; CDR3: CASARDRFQPQHF
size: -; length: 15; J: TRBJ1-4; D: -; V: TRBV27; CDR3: CASRRLQVYNEKLFF
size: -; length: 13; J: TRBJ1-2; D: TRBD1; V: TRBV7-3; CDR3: CASSPGQGERYTF
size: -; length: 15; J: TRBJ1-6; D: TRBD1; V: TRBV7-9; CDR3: CSSSRYTGANSPLHF
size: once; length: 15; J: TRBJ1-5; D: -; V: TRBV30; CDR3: CAWKSSRARNQPQHF
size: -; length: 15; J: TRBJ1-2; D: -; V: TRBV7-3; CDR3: CASSETSGPAGGYTF
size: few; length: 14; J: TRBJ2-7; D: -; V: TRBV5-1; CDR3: CASSLEGLYYEQYF
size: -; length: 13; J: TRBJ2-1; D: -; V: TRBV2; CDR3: CASSSLAGNEQFF
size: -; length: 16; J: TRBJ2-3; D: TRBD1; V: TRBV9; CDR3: CASSVPQDRATDTQYF
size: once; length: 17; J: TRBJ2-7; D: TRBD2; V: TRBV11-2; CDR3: CATEGLTSGGPSYEQYF
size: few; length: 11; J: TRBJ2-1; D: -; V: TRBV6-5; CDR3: CASSFRNEQFF
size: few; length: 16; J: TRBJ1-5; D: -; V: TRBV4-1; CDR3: CASSHNQGTTNQPQHF
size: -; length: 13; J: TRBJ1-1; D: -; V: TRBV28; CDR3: CASSLYLYAEAFF
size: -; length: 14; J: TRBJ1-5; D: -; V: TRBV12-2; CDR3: CASRSRHLNQPQHF
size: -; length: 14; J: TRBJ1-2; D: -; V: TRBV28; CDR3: CASSSAQYLDGYTF
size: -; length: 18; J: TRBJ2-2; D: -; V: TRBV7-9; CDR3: CASRRTQTFYQVTGELFF
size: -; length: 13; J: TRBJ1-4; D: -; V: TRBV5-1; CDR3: CASSLSGGEKLFF
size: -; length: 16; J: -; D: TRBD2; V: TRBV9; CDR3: CASSTGSLAGAYEQYF
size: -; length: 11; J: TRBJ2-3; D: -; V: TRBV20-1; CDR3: CSAGRAHTQYF
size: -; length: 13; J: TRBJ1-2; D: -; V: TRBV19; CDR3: CASSTELTYGYTF
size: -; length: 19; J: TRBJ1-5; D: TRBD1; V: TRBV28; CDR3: CASSLPTGQGIAKAPPQHF
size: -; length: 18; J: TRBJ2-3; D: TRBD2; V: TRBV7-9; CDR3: CASSPEGGSGGPTDTQYF
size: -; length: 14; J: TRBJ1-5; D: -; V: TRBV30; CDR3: CAWSGVNSNQPQHF
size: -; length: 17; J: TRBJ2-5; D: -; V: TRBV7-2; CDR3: CASSLGGASLSAETQYF
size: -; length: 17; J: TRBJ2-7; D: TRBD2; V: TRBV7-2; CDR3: CASSWRLAGGMSYEQYF
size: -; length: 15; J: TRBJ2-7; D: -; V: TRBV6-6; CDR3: CASSWRTASLYEQYF
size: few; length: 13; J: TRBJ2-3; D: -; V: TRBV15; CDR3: CATRRTDTDTQYF
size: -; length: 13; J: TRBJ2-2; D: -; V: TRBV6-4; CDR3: CASSEGGTGELFF
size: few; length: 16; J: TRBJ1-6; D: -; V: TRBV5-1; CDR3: CASSFWGPSYNSPLHF
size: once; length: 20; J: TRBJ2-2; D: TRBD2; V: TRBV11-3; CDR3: CASSSSFPLTSGGYTGELFF
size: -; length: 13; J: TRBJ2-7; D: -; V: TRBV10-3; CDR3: CAISESTDYEQYF
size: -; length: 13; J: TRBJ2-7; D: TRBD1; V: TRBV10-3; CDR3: CAIGGDRGYEQYF
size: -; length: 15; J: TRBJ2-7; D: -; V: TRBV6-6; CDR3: CASSYRGQDSYEQYF